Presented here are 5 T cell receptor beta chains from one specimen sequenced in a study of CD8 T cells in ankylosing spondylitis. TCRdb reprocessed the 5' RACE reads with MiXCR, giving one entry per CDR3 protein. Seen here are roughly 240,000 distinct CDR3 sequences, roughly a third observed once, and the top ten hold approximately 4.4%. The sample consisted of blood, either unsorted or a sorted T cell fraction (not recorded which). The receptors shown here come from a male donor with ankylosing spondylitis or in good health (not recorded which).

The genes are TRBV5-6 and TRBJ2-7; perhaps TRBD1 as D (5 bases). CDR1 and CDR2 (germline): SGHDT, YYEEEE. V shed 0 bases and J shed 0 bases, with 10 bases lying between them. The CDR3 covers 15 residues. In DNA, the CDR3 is TGTGCCAGCAGCTTGGTAGGGGAAAGCTCCTACGAGCAGTACTTC. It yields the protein CASSLVGESSYEQYF.

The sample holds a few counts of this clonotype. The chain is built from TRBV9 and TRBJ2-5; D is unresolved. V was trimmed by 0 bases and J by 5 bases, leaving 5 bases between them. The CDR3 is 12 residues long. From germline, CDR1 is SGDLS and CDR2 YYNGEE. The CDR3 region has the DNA TGTGCCAGCAGCGTAGACCGGGAGACCCAGTACTTC. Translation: CASSVDRETQYF.

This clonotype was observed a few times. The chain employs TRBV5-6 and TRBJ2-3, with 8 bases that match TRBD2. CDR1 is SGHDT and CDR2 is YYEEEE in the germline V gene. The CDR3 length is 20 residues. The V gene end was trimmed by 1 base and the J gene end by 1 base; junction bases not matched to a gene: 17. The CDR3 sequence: CASSLRWSSGGPPGTDTQYF. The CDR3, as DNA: TGTGCCAGCAGCTTGAGGTGGTCGAGCGGGGGCCCTCCGGGCACAGATACGCAGTATTTT.

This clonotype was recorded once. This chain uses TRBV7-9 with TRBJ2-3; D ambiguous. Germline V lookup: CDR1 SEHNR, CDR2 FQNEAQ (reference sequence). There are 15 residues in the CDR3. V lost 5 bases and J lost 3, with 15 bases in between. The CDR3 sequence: CASSAPIPGTDTQYF. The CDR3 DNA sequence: TGTGCCAGCAGCGCCCCGATACCCGGTACAGATACGCAGTATTTT.

The CDR3: CASSQALAGGPLTNEQFF. CDR3 nucleotide sequence: TGTGCCAGCAGCCAAGCCCTAGCGGGGGGGCCCCTGACGAATGAGCAGTTCTTC. This chain joins TRBV3-1 and TRBJ2-1; 12 bases map to TRBD2. CDR1 LGHDT and CDR2 YNNKEL come from the germline V gene (reference sequence). This CDR3 spans 18 amino acids. V lost 1 base to trimming and J lost 7 bases; unmatched junction nucleotides: 11.